These T cell receptor beta chains were read from a single sample in a study of CD8 T cells in ankylosing spondylitis. TCRdb re-analysed the 5' RACE reads in MiXCR, keeping a single row per CDR3 protein. The table lists about 160,000 distinct CDR3 sequences, 9.8% of them singletons. The sample consisted of blood, either unsorted or a sorted T cell fraction (not recorded which). The origin of the receptors is a female donor with ankylosing spondylitis or in good health (not recorded which). The CDR3 runs from the conserved cysteine through the conserved F or W. Fields, in order: V gene, CDR3 protein.

v_call: TRBV5-6
cdr3_aa: CASSLDWTGYEQYF

v_call: TRBV24-1
cdr3_aa: CATSDFKNEQFF

v_call: TRBV20-1
cdr3_aa: CSAPDGGGTGYGYTF

v_call: TRBV4-3
cdr3_aa: CASSYGSGLAGADEQFF

v_call: TRBV4-2
cdr3_aa: CASSQAREDETQYF

v_call: TRBV4-1
cdr3_aa: CASSQVQGRANTEAFF

v_call: TRBV4-3
cdr3_aa: CASSQYTGRNEQFF

v_call: TRBV11-2
cdr3_aa: CASSIGLAGAYNEQFF

v_call: TRBV7-9
cdr3_aa: CASSLVLGSNEQFF

v_call: TRBV20-1
cdr3_aa: CSARETLSSYNEQFF

v_call: TRBV2
cdr3_aa: CASSEQGLASAKNIQYF

v_call: TRBV6-1
cdr3_aa: CASSPTLPRGYEQYF

v_call: TRBV30
cdr3_aa: CALKVGEQFF

v_call: TRBV29-1
cdr3_aa: CSVDENVGAEAFF

v_call: TRBV6-2/TRBV6-3
cdr3_aa: CASSGPSDDEQYF

v_call: TRBV28
cdr3_aa: CASTTPRGLAGGFYEQYF

v_call: TRBV7-6
cdr3_aa: CASSSSPDSEQYF

v_call: TRBV25-1
cdr3_aa: CASSDRDREDTGELFF

v_call: TRBV6-2/TRBV6-3
cdr3_aa: CASSYSDLGEQFF

v_call: TRBV7-2
cdr3_aa: CASSPMGSREQYF

v_call: TRBV20-1
cdr3_aa: CSARPGLAVYNEQFF

v_call: TRBV9
cdr3_aa: CASSPQEADTQYF

v_call: TRBV10-2
cdr3_aa: CASSGDGVANTEAFF

v_call: TRBV20-1
cdr3_aa: CSARTTVGEETQYF

v_call: TRBV27
cdr3_aa: CASKGAGPRETQYF

v_call: TRBV7-9
cdr3_aa: CASSLPFGTEAFF

v_call: TRBV29-1
cdr3_aa: CSVAGEETQYF

v_call: TRBV7-9
cdr3_aa: CASGKRDSSYNEQFF

v_call: TRBV28
cdr3_aa: CASSLSREDRALYEQYF

v_call: TRBV18
cdr3_aa: CASSPRRTEDGNQPQHF

v_call: TRBV5-4
cdr3_aa: CASSSPLAGGEGQETQYF

v_call: TRBV19
cdr3_aa: CASSSDLGHFLLHGYTF

v_call: TRBV20-1
cdr3_aa: CSARRDGELFF

v_call: TRBV5-5
cdr3_aa: CASSSPLDSTNTGELFF

v_call: TRBV18
cdr3_aa: CASSPVFDDEKLFF

v_call: TRBV2
cdr3_aa: CASRPLAGEIYEQFF

v_call: TRBV7-9
cdr3_aa: CAGRLADSYNEQFF